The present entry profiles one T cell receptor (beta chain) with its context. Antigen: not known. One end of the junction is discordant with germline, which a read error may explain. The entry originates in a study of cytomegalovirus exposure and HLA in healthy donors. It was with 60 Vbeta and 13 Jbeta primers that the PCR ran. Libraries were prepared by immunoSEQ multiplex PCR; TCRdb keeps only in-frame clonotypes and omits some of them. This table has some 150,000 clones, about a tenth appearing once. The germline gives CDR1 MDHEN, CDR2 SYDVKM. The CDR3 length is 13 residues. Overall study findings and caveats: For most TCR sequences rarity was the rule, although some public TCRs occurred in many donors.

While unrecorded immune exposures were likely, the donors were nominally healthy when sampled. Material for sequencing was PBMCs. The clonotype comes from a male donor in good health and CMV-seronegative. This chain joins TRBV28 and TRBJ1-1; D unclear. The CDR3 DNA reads TGTGCCAGAAGTTTAAGCGGAAGGGCCGAAGCTTTCTTT. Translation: CARSLSGRAEAFF.